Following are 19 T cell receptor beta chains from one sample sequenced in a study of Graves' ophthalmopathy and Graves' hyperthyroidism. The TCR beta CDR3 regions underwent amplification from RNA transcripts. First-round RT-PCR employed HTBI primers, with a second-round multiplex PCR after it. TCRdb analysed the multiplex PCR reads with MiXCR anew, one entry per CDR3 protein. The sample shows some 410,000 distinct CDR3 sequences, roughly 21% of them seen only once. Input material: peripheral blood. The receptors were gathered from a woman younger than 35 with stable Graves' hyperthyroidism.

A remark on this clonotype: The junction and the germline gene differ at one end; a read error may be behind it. CDR3 in DNA: TGCAGTGTTAGTCTTTACGATCAGTACTTC. This sequence encodes CSVSLYDQYF. The J gene is TRBJ2-7, the V gene TRBV20-1; D call uncertain. Germline assignment: CDR1 DFQATT and CDR2 SNEGSKA (reference sequence). CDR3 length equals 10 residues.

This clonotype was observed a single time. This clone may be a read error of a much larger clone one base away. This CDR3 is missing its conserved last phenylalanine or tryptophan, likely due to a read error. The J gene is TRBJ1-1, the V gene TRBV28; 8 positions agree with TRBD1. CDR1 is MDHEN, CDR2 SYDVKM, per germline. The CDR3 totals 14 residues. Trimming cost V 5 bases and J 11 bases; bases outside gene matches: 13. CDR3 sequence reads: CASSTIDRGQRAFV. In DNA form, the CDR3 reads TGTGCCAGCAGTACCATCGACAGGGGCCAGCGGGCTTTCGTT.

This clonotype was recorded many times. The DNA for the CDR3 is TGTGCCAGCAGCGTGGGGACAACTAATGAAAAACTGTTTTTT. Protein product: CASSVGTTNEKLFF. The genes are TRBV9 and TRBJ1-4; no clear D. Germline CDR1 reads SGDLS; CDR2 reads YYNGEE. This CDR3 has 14 amino acids. Trimming removed 2 bases from V and 0 bases from J, with 5 bases in between. The whole variable domain, remainder taken from reference TRBV9 and TRBJ1-4, is DSGVTQTPKHLITATGQRVTLRCSPRSGDLSVYWYQQSLDQGLQFLIQYYNGEERAKGNILERFSAQQFPDLHSELNLSSLELGDSALYFCASSVGTTNEKLFFGSGTQLSVL.

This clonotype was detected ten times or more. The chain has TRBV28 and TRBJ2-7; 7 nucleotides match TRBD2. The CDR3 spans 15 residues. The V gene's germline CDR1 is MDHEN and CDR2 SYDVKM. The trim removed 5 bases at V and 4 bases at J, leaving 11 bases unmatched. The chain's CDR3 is CASSVPAGREYEQYF. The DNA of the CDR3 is TGTGCCAGCAGTGTCCCAGCGGGACGAGAATACGAGCAGTACTTC.

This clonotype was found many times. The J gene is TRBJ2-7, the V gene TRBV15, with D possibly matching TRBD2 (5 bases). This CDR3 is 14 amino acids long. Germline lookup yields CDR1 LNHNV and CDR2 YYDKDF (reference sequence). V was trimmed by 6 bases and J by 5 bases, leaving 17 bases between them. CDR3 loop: CATRPGGGLDEQYF. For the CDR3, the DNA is TGTGCCACCAGACCGGGCGGAGGCCTGGACGAGCAGTACTTC.

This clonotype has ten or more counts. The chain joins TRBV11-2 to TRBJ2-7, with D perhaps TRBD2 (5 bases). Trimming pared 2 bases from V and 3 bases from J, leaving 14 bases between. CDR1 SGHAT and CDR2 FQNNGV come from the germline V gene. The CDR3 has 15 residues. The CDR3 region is CASSLNVLAGYEQYF. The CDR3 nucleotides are TGTGCCAGCAGCTTAAATGTCCTAGCTGGCTACGAGCAGTACTTC.

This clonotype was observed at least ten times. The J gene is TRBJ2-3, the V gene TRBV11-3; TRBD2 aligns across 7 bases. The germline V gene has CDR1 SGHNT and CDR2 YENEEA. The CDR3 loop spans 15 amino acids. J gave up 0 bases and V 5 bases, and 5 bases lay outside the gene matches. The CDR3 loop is CASSGLAASTDTQYF. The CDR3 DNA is TGTGCCAGCAGCGGTCTAGCGGCTAGCACAGATACGCAGTATTTT.

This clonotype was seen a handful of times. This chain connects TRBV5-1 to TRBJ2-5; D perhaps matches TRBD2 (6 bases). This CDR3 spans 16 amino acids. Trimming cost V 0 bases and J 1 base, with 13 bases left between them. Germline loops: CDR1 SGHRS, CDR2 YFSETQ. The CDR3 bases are TGCGCCAGCAGCTTGGTCCCAGCGGGTTTCCAAGAGACCCAGTACTTC. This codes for CASSLVPAGFQETQYF.

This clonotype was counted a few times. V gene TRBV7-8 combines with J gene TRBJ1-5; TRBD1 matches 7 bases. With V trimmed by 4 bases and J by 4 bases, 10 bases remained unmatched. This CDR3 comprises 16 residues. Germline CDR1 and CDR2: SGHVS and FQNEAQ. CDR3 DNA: TGTGCCAGCAGCTCCCACCCCGGGACAGATAATCAGCCCCAGCATTTT. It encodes CASSSHPGTDNQPQHF. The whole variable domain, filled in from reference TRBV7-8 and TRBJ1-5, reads GAGVSQSPRYKVAKRGQDVALRCDPISGHVSLFWYQQALGQGPEFLTYFQNEAQLDKSGLPSDRFFAERPEGSVSTLKIQRTQQEDSAVYLCASSSHPGTDNQPQHFGDGTRLSIL.

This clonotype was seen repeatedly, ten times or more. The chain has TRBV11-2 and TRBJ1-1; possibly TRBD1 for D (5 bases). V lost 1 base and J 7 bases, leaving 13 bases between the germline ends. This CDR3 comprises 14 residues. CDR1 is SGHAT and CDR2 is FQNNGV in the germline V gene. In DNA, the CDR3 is TGTGCCAGCAGCTTAGGTAGGGGAGTGGATGAAGCTTTCTTT. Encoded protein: CASSLGRGVDEAFF.

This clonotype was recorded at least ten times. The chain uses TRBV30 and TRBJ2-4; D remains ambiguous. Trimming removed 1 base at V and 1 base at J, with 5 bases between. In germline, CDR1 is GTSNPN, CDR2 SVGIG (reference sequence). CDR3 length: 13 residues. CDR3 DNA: TGTGCCTGGAGTGGTGGCGCCAAAAACATTCAGTACTTC. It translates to CAWSGGAKNIQYF.

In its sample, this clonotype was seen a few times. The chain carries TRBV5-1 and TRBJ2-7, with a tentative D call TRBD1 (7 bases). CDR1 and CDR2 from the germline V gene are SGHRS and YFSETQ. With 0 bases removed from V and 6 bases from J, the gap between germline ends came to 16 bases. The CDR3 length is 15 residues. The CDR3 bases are TGCGCCAGCAGCTTGGGGCAGGGGGGAATAGCCGAGCAGTACTTC. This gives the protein CASSLGQGGIAEQYF.

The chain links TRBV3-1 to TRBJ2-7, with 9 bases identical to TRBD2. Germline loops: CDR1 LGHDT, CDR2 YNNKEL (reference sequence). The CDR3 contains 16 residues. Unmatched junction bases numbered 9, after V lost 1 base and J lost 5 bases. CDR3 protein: CASSQGILAGLHEQYF. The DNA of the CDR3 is TGTGCCAGCAGCCAAGGTATTCTAGCGGGACTCCACGAGCAGTACTTC.

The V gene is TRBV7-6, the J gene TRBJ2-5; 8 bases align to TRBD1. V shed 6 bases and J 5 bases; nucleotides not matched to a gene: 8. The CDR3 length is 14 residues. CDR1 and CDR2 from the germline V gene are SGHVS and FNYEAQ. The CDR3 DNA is TGTGCCAGCAGGGCGGGACAGGTTTGGGAGACCCAGTACTTC. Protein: CASRAGQVWETQYF.

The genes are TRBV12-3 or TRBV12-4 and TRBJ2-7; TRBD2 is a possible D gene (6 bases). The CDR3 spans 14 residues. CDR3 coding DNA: TGTGTCCGCAAGGTCCGGGAGAATACCTACGAGCAGTACTTC. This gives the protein CVRKVRENTYEQYF.

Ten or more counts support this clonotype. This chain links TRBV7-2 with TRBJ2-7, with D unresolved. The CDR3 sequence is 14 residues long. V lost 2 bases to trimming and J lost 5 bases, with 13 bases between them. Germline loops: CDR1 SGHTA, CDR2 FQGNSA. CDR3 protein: CASSLPGHQDEQYF. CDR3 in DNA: TGTGCCAGCAGCTTACCAGGCCACCAGGACGAGCAGTACTTC.

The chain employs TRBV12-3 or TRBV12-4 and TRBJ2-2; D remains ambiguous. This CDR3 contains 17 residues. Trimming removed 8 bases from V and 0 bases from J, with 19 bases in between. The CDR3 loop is CASSVSKMSANTGELFF. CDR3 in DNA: TGTGCCAGCTCCGTTTCCAAAATGTCTGCGAACACCGGGGAGCTGTTTTTT.

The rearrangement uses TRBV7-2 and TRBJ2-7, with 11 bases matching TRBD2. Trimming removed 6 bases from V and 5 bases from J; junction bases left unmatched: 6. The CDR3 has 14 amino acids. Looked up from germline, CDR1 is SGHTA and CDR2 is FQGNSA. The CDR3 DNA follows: TGTGCCAGCAGAACTAGCGGGAGCTTCAACGAGCAGTACTTC. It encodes CASRTSGSFNEQYF.

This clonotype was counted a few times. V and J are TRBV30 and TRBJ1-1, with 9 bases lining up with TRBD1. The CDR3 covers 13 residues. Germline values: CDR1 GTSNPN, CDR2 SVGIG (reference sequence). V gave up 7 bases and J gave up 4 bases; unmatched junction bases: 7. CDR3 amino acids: CALTRDRATEAFF. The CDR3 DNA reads TGTGCCTTGACCCGGGACAGGGCCACTGAAGCTTTCTTT.